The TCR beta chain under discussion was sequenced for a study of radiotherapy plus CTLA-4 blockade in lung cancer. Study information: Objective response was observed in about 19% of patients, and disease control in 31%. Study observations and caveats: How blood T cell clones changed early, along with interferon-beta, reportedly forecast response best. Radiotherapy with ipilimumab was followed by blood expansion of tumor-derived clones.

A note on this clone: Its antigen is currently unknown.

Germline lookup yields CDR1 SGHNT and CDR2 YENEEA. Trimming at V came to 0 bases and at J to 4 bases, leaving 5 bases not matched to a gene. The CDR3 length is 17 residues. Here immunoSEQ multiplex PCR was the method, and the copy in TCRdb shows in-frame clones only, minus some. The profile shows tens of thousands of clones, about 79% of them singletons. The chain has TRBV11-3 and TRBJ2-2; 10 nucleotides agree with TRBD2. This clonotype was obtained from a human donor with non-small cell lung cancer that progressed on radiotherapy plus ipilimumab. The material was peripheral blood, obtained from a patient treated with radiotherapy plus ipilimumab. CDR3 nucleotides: TGTGCCAGCAGCTTAGAGATAGCGGGAGGCGGCACCGGGGAGCTGTTTTTT. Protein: CASSLEIAGGGTGELFF.